A single sample is the source of the 14 T cell receptor beta chains below, sequenced in a study of blood T cell repertoires in COVID-19. Assay used: immunoSEQ multiplex PCR; TCRdb lists only in-frame clones, some missing. The table shows about 140,000 clones, with about 78% occurring only once. Sequencing input: peripheral blood. These receptors were collected from a man in his 60s who had recovered from COVID-19.

The V call is TRBV25-1, the J call TRBJ1-1; 7 bases align to TRBD1. V lost 5 bases, J lost 5 bases, and 5 bases stayed unmatched. The length of the CDR3 is 13 residues. Germline CDR1 is MGHDK and CDR2 is SYGVNS. The CDR3 sequence is CASSYRGGTEAFF. CDR3 DNA sequence: TGTGCCAGCAGTTACAGGGGTGGAACTGAAGCTTTCTTT.

This clone was observed a single time. The chain uses TRBV4-3 and TRBJ2-2; no definite D call. CDR1 is LGHNA, CDR2 YSLEER, per germline. The length of the CDR3 is 15 residues. Deletions cut 0 bases from V and 8 bases from J, with 13 bases between. The CDR3 DNA follows: TGCGCCAGCAGCCAAGATCAACGGGTTACGGGGGAGCTGTTTTTT. This codes for CASSQDQRVTGELFF.

V usage is TRBV15 and J usage is TRBJ1-2, with D tentatively TRBD1 (6 bases). Trimming stripped 1 base from V and 1 base from J, with 13 bases between. Germline CDR1 and CDR2: LNHNV and YYDKDF (reference sequence). CDR3 length equals 16 residues. The CDR3 protein is CATSRAGARGNYGYTF. The CDR3, as DNA: TGTGCCACCAGCAGAGCAGGGGCTCGGGGTAACTATGGCTACACCTTC.

This clone was counted ten times or more. This sequence joins TRBV28 and TRBJ1-5; a weak D match, TRBD1 (5 bases). Germline V gives CDR1 MDHEN, CDR2 SYDVKM. This CDR3 contains 13 residues. The V end lost 6 bases, the J end lost 11 bases, and 17 bases lay between the germline ends. The CDR3 nucleotides are TGTGCCAGCAGCGAGACAGCTCTAGGGGCCCAGCATTTT. Its protein product is CASSETALGAQHF.

A word on this clone: The junction shows a germline mismatch at one end, possibly a read error. The chain recombines TRBV30 with TRBJ1-5; D remains unclear. The CDR3 covers 11 residues. The germline V gene encodes CDR1 GTSNPN and CDR2 SVGIG (reference sequence). The CDR3 DNA is TGTGCCTGGAGTGTGGGAGGACCCCGGCATTTT. It specifies CAWSVGGPRHF.

The chain couples TRBV18 to TRBJ2-7; the D gene is possibly TRBD1 (6 bases). Looked up from germline, CDR1 is KGHSH and CDR2 is LQKENI. The CDR3 covers 16 residues. Trimming left V 3 bases short and J 7 bases short, with 22 bases between. The CDR3, as DNA: TGTGCCAGCTCACCGTCCAGGACAGCGCTAGTGGGTGAGCAGTACTTC. Residues: CASSPSRTALVGEQYF.

The chain employs TRBV11-2 and TRBJ2-3; tentative D call: TRBD1 (6 bases). The CDR3 is made up of 14 amino acids. The V gene lost 2 bases and the J gene lost 2 bases, with 8 bases spanning the gap. Germline V CDR1 and CDR2: SGHAT, FQNNGV. The CDR3 spells CASSLRQATDTQYF. The CDR3, as DNA: TGTGCCAGCAGCTTAAGACAGGCCACAGATACGCAGTATTTT.

The chain combines TRBV28 with TRBJ1-2; no clear D gene. CDR3 size: 10 residues. CDR1 and CDR2 from the germline V gene are MDHEN and SYDVKM. CDR3 nucleotide sequence: TGTGGGACGGGTGGCGGGGGCTACACCTTC. Translation: CGTGGGGYTF.

The V call is TRBV5-6, the J call TRBJ2-1, with TRBD2 identical over 9 bases. The CDR3 spans 13 residues. Germline assignment: CDR1 SGHDT and CDR2 YYEEEE. The trim removed 1 base at V and 15 bases at J, leaving 8 bases unmatched. The CDR3 reads CASSLWGGLALFF. The CDR3, as DNA: TGTGCCAGCAGCTTGTGGGGGGGACTAGCCCTGTTCTTC.

V gene TRBV19 combines with J gene TRBJ2-2; weak D call: TRBD1 (6 bases). The CDR3 runs to 16 residues. Germline V gene lookup returns CDR1 LNHDA and CDR2 SQIVND (reference sequence). The V end lost 4 bases, the J end lost 3 bases, and 15 bases lay between the germline ends. CDR3 DNA: TGTGCCAGTAGTACTCTACAGGGACGGTACACCGGGGAGCTGTTTTTT. It encodes CASSTLQGRYTGELFF.

This rearrangement joins TRBV4-2 to TRBJ2-2; 8 bases are shared with TRBD2. The germline V gene encodes CDR1 LGHNA and CDR2 YNFKEQ. V lost 0 bases, J lost 8 bases, and 2 bases stayed unmatched. The CDR3 runs to 14 residues. As DNA, the CDR3 is TGTGCCAGCAGCCAAGATTCTAGCGGGGGGGAGCTGTTTTTT. Encoded protein: CASSQDSSGGELFF.

The CDR3 DNA sequence: TGTGCCAGCGGCCCTCCTCGACAGGGAACCTATGGCTACACCTTC. Translated: CASGPPRQGTYGYTF. V usage is TRBV21-1 and J usage is TRBJ1-2; TRBD1 is taken as the D call from the table, unchecked against the DNA. TRBV21-1 is tagged as a pseudogene. CDR3 length equals 15 residues.

The sample holds a few counts of this clone. The V gene is TRBV7-2, the J gene TRBJ2-5; a weak D match, TRBD1 (5 bases). Trimming removed 3 bases from V and 2 bases from J, with 16 bases in between. The CDR3 spans 16 residues. Germline CDR1 is SGHTA and CDR2 is FQGNSA. CDR3 region: CASSFSRGTGQETQYF. CDR3 DNA: TGTGCCAGCAGCTTTAGTAGGGGCACCGGGCAAGAGACCCAGTACTTC. Full variable domain (remainder filled in from reference TRBV7-2 and TRBJ2-5): GAGVSQSPSNKVTEKGKDVELRCDPISGHTALYWYRQSLGQGLEFLIYFQGNSAPDKSGLPSDRFSAERTGGSVSTLTIQRTQQEDSAVYLCASSFSRGTGQETQYFGPGTRLLVL.

The chain carries TRBV5-1 and TRBJ2-3; 7 nucleotides align to TRBD1. V gave up 1 base and J gave up 1 base; unmatched junction bases: 3. Germline V gene data show CDR1 as SGHRS and CDR2 as YFSETQ. There are 15 residues in the CDR3. Here the CDR3 DNA reads TGCGCCAGCAGCTTGCAGGGGGATCGCACAGATACGCAGTATTTT. Amino acid sequence: CASSLQGDRTDTQYF.